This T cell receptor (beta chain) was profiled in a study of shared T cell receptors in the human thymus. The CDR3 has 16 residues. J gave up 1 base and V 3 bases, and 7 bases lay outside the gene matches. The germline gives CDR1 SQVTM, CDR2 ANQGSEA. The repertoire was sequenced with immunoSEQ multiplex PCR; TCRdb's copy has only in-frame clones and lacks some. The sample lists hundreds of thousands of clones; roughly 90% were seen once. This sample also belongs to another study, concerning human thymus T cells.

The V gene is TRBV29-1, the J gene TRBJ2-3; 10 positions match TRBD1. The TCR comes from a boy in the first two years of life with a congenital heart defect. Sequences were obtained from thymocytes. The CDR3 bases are TGCAGCGTTGATGGGGACAGGGGACAAGGCACAGATACGCAGTATTTT. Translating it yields CSVDGDRGQGTDTQYF.